This T cell receptor beta chain was identified in a study of cytomegalovirus exposure and HLA in healthy donors (dated by TCRdb to about 2017). Looking at the study overall: In an earlier analysis of some 550 of the donors, about 270 Gb of sequence data and 120 million or so unique TCR beta sequences from 150 million to 200 million T cells were reported. Roughly 310 gigabases of sequencing data and roughly 90 million unique TCR sequences were included in an early release covering around 600 HLA-typed donors. The genetic ancestry cluster associated with self-reported Caucasian donors included 81% of the 398 genotyped donors. The aim of the study was to test whether cataloging public T cell receptors could identify signatures of past pathogen exposure. Using immunosequencing, the study profiled T cell repertoires from roughly 650 subjects and related those repertoires to cytomegalovirus serostatus. Along with the roughly 670-subject first cohort, a separate validation cohort of over 90 different subjects was used. To predict cytomegalovirus infection status, the study combined high-throughput TCR immunosequencing, statistical association of individual TCRs with disease status, and machine learning. A later analysis re-examined previously published TCR beta repertoires from several hundred donors and added high-resolution HLA genotyping to investigate patterns of TCR occurrence. Rather than using new phenotypic data, the later analysis identified candidate immune exposures from TCR beta sequences and from how often those sequences occurred across donors. An earlier analysis of nearly 600 of the donors applied high-throughput TCR beta sequencing to assess whether each TCR beta V gene segment acted as functional or pseudogenic. Donor age, sex, ethnicity and CMV serostatus were compiled alongside the repertoire data. A later genetic analysis used genome-wide SNP genotypes for about three fifths of the 666 donors, treating that subset as a discovery cohort. Every discovery cohort repertoire had been produced on one sequencing platform. Both class I and class II loci were covered by HLA typing, at four-digit resolution. The number of typed donors differed by locus: roughly 620-640 for A, B, C, DRB1 and DQB1; some 540 for DQA1; 606 for DPA1; and 400 to 480 for DPB1. Because of strong linkage in the cohort, roughly five DR-DQ haplotypes were treated as single units for association and clustering. Among approximately 370 genotyped donors of the cohort, an average of about 220,000 unique TCR beta nucleotide sequences was sequenced per donor, of which about 19% were non-productive. Overall results and qualifications from the work: In this cohort, only TCR beta chains were sequenced, and detectable features were limited by the absence of alpha or paired-chain data. In a later genetic analysis, a missense DCLRE1C variant was associated with V-gene and J-gene trimming of TCR beta chains, and the association was replicated in an independent cohort. In vitro tests confirmed that a few of the cytomegalovirus-associated TCR beta chains recognize cytomegalovirus antigens. A later analysis found that HLA-associated TCR beta chains were more clonally expanded and had lower generation probabilities than equally common non-associated chains. Immune exposure information for the cohort was limited to CMV serostatus. Most TCR sequences were observed very rarely across donors, whereas some public TCRs were present in many individuals. A further reported finding was that TCR beta sequences accurately predicted the HLA-A and HLA-B alleles for most subjects in the first cohort. According to a later analysis, TCR association rates differed among HLA loci, with DRB1 alleles showing the most associated TCRs and HLA-C alleles showing the fewest. An earlier analysis of around 500 of the donors showed that most TCR beta V segments appeared in productive rearrangements either about 87% or about 30% of the time, which broadly matched IMGT annotations. A group of highly shared sequence variants was considered likely to be a technical artifact of the sequencing pipeline. The study listed approximately 150 TCR beta chains as associated with cytomegalovirus. According to the authors, the approach could potentially be generalized to other disease states and immunological phenotypes. According to a later analysis, most CMV-associated TCR beta chains appeared to be HLA-restricted, and the HLA associations seemed to be driven largely by CMV exposure. According to a later analysis, parvovirus B19, influenza, CMV and Epstein-Barr virus appeared linked to several top co-occurrence clusters. The classifier was reported to diagnose cytomegalovirus status with high specificity and sensitivity in both the original cohort and the validation cohort. A later genetic analysis reported fewer N-insertions in productive TCRs among donors in an Asian-associated ancestry cluster than the roughly 700-donor mean. Presence/absence analyses assumed roughly uniform sequencing depth across donors, an assumption that may not hold. In a later analysis, about 16,000 TCR beta sequences were associated with specific HLA alleles at a false discovery rate of 0.05. Linkage disequilibrium might explain the correlated functional status among segregating V segments, but an unknown experimental factor could not be ruled out. Because HLA typing was unavailable for some donors at each locus, only the typed subset was used in association tests. The earlier analysis of about 600 of the donors excluded seventeen rarely observed V segments, including chromosome 9 orphons, because counts were too low. Some IMGT-functional V segments, including TRBV6-2 and TRBV6-3, could not be told apart with the 87-base-pair reads, so those segments were excluded. Strong co-occurrence of HLA alleles, especially DR and DQ, made assigning TCR associations to individual alleles difficult.

As regards this clone: Its antigen is still unknown. No base-level quality is on record; no much larger clone is a single base apart.

Library preparation employed the immunoSEQ multiplex PCR assay. For the multiplex PCR, a mixture combining 60 forward primers for TCR Vbeta segments and 13 reverse primers for TCR Jbeta segments was used. Amplification of the CDR3 region of rearranged TCR beta genes was performed with a multiplex PCR assay on genomic DNA. The Illumina HiSeq System was used to sequence the amplified TCR beta libraries as 87-base-pair reads. The original methods were these. Across the 670 or so repertoires, a later analysis counted 80 million or so unique TCR beta chains, some 11 million of which were shared by at least two donors. To remove PCR and sequencing errors, raw reads were error-corrected and collapsed into unique sequences using a nearest-neighbor algorithm that merged closely related sequences. CDR3 sequences were aligned to IMGT reference sequences to assign V, D and J gene segments. For a sequence to be retained, a match of at least six nucleotides to both a V gene segment and a J gene segment was required. Rearrangements were classified as productive when the CDR3 lacked stop codons and remained in frame with V and J, and all other rearrangements were classified as non-productive. Following IMGT convention, CDR3 was defined as the stretch from the second conserved V-encoded cysteine to the conserved J-encoded phenylalanine. Sequences without an unambiguous match to a single V gene segment were excluded from the earlier analysis of 450 to 650 of the donors. In an earlier analysis of more than 500 of the donors, a V segment was called functional when productive rearrangements were above 56.7%, and segregating when the standard deviation between donors exceeded 5%. A statistical classification framework was built to diagnose cytomegalovirus status from the catalog of TCR beta chain sequences. V and J gene assignment, in a later analysis, came from comparing TCR nucleotide sequences with IMGT/GENE-DB human TR gene sequences. The TCRdist pipeline was used in a later analysis to assign CDR3 sequences and most-parsimonious VDJ recombination scenarios. A later analysis defined each TCR beta chain by its CDR3 amino acid sequence plus V-gene family, and excluded reads lacking a unique V-gene family. In a later analysis, 500 to 650 highly shared, low-generation-probability nucleotide sequences were removed to address suspected cross-contamination and a sequencing artifact. A later analysis calculated a clonal expansion index for each public chain from normalized within-repertoire ranks of inferred template counts. In a later analysis, generation probabilities were computed with a VDJ recombination model fitted to out-of-frame rearrangements, and the resulting probabilities were checked against IGoR. Hypergeometric tests were used in a later analysis to score TCR-TCR, TCR-HLA and TCR-CMV co-occurrence, with a repertoire-size bias correction applied to the TCR pairs. False discovery rates were estimated in a later analysis by permuting HLA or CMV assignments 20 times. In a later analysis, co-occurring TCRs were grouped using DBSCAN, and TCRdist sequence similarity was added for clustering within HLA-allele-positive subsets. For co-occurrence clustering, repertoires with fewer than 30,000 or more than 120,000 public chains were excluded, along with five repertoires with anomalous nucleotide sharing. In TCRdb, the immuneACCESS table is reduced to in-frame sequences with V and J assigned. These tables do not hold every clone; where another copy was compared, an unresolved V gene accounts for under half, and the others remain unexplained. The D gene and trimming were derived from the DNA, and the V and J assignments and clone size from that table. Recorded for this sample are about 110,000 clones; more than 80% of them occurred a single time. 6.1% of the sample lies in the top ten.

The cohort comprised fewer than 700 healthy bone marrow donors. All cohort members were sampled while nominally healthy, although unrecorded immune exposures were likely present. The donor was CMV seronegative and was included in the group of about 350 seronegative cohort members. Each donor provided a peripheral blood sample, and peripheral blood mononuclear cells were used for TCR beta sequencing. Genomic DNA was extracted from the blood cell samples with the Qiagen DNeasy Blood Extraction Kit. V is trimmed back by 4 bases and J by 0 bases, and the junction contains 13 bases that no gene match accounts for. The germline V gene yields SGHTS for CDR1 and YDEGEE for CDR2. From cysteine to phenylalanine, the CDR3 is 17 amino acids long. Only CDR3 DNA is held: 51 bases, read in frame from base 1.

The chain couples TRBV5-8 to TRBJ2-7; 7 nucleotides in the junction match TRBD2. This TCR was sampled from a man between 18 and 35 years old in good health and CMV-seronegative. Source material: PBMCs. The nucleotide sequence reads as follows: TGTGCCAGCAGCCCTTTCGGGTACGGGAGGAGCTCCTACGAGCAGTACTTC. Translated, it reads CASSPFGYGRSSYEQYF.